One and the same sample provided the 3 T cell receptor beta chains below, sequenced in a study of blood T cell repertoires in COVID-19. Profiling relied on immunoSEQ multiplex PCR, and the TCRdb table lists in-frame clones only, not all of them. This table has 150,000 to 170,000 clones, approximately 80% appearing once. The material sequenced was peripheral blood. The receptors here all came from a woman older than 75 with acute or convalescent COVID-19.

The chain joins TRBV18 to TRBJ2-7; 12 bases align to TRBD2. J was trimmed by 3 bases and V by 3 bases; bases with no gene match: 3. The CDR3 spans 15 residues. CDR1 and CDR2 (germline): KGHSH, LQKENI. CDR3 bases: TGTGCCAGCTCACCGACTAGCGGGAGTAACTACGAGCAGTACTTC. Translated: CASSPTSGSNYEQYF.

The V and J genes are TRBV18 and TRBJ2-1, with 9 bases that match TRBD1. Germline values: CDR1 KGHSH, CDR2 LQKENI. The V gene end was trimmed by 3 bases and the J gene end by 6 bases; junction bases not matched to a gene: 6. There are 15 residues in the CDR3. CDR3 protein: CASSPLQGAPNEQFF. As DNA, the CDR3 is TGTGCCAGCTCACCCTTACAGGGGGCGCCCAATGAGCAGTTCTTC.

This clone was detected once. The chain uses TRBV3-1 (or the pseudogene TRBV3-2) and TRBJ1-2; maybe TRBD1 (5 bases). CDR1 is LGHDT and CDR2 is YNNKEL in the germline V gene (reference sequence). V was cut by 4 bases and J by 3 bases, with 15 bases left in between. This CDR3 is 15 amino acids long. CDR3 region: CASSPTQTGDYGYTF. CDR3 DNA sequence: TGTGCCAGCAGCCCCACCCAAACAGGAGACTATGGCTACACCTTC.